These 14 T cell receptor beta chains were all obtained from the same sample, sequenced in a study of CD8+ T cells in alopecia areata. The treatment: oral pan-JAK inhibitor, 5-10 mg twice daily. Following RNA extraction, reverse transcription yielded cDNA that acted as the sequencing template. Sequenced by immunoSEQ multiplex PCR; TCRdb stores in-frame clones only, minus some. The data contain about 140,000 clones, roughly nine tenths of them singletons. The sequencing here drew on CD8+ T cells sorted from blood, taken at week 4, from a patient treated with tofacitinib. The source of these receptors is a human donor with alopecia areata.

The chain employs TRBV27 and TRBJ2-3; D not certain. Trimming stripped 1 base from V and 3 bases from J, with 8 bases between. Germline V gene lookup returns CDR1 MNHEY and CDR2 SMNVEV (reference sequence). This CDR3 contains 14 residues. This chain's CDR3 is CASSLLGLTDTQYF. CDR3 nucleotides: TGTGCCAGCAGTTTATTGGGGTTGACAGATACGCAGTATTTT.

The J gene is TRBJ2-7, the V gene TRBV7-9; D is undetermined. V was shortened by 3 bases and J by 4 bases, with 10 bases between the two germline ends. Per the germline V gene, CDR1 is SEHNR and CDR2 is FQNEAQ (reference sequence). This CDR3 comprises 13 residues. CDR3 coding DNA: TGTGCCAGCAGCTTGTCCCCAGTGTACGAGCAGTACTTC. Translation: CASSLSPVYEQYF.

This clone was found once. The rearrangement uses TRBV7-7 and TRBJ2-3, with a tentative D call TRBD1 (7 bases). Germline lookup yields CDR1 SSHAT and CDR2 FNYEAQ (reference sequence). The CDR3 is 15 residues long. V dropped 2 bases and J dropped 6 bases, with 15 bases sitting between them. The CDR3 here is CASSLTRTGGDTQYF. For the CDR3, the DNA is TGTGCCAGCAGCTTAACCCGGACAGGAGGGGATACGCAGTATTTT.

In the case of this clone: This sample includes further DNA sequences coding for the same CDR3. This chain joins TRBV2 and TRBJ2-1, with a tentative D call TRBD2 (7 bases). The CDR3 consists of 14 residues. CDR1 and CDR2 (germline): SNHLY, FYNNEI. Trimming removed 3 bases from V and 4 bases from J, with 10 bases in between. The DNA for the CDR3 is TGTGCCAGCAGTGAGCGGGGGCCTTACAATGAGCAGTTCTTC. Protein sequence: CASSERGPYNEQFF.

The rearrangement joins TRBV6-5 to TRBJ2-3, with 9 bases identical to TRBD1. The CDR3 loop spans 16 amino acids. V gave up 2 bases and J gave up 3 bases; unmatched junction bases: 6. Germline values: CDR1 MNHEY, CDR2 SVGAGI. CDR3 DNA sequence: TGTGCCAGCAGTTACATTGGGACAGGGACAACAGATACGCAGTATTTT. Translation gives CASSYIGTGTTDTQYF.

The chain joins TRBV7-9 to TRBJ2-6; 15 bases fit TRBD2. Trimming cost V 6 bases and J 4 bases; bases outside gene matches: 7. The germline CDR1 and CDR2 sequences are SEHNR and FQNEAQ (reference sequence). This CDR3 contains 18 residues. DNA for the CDR3: TGTGCCAGCAGTTCAGGACTAGCGGGAGGGAGCGGGGCCAACGTCCTGACTTTC. Translated, it gives CASSSGLAGGSGANVLTF.

This chain joins TRBV5-1 and TRBJ2-1; 9 nucleotides match TRBD2. This CDR3 is 14 amino acids long. V lost 4 bases, J lost 6 bases, and 5 bases stayed unmatched. Germline CDR1 SGHRS, CDR2 YFSETQ. Here the CDR3 DNA reads TGCGCCAGCAGCGCGGCGGGAGGGAGCAATGAGCAGTTCTTC. Translating it yields CASSAAGGSNEQFF.

The chain joins TRBV5-4 to TRBJ1-5, with D possibly matching TRBD1 (6 bases). Trimming removed 0 bases at V and 7 bases at J, with 14 bases between. The CDR3 spans 15 residues. CDR1 and CDR2 from the germline V gene are SGHNT and YYREEE (reference sequence). DNA for the CDR3: TGTGCCAGCAGCTTGGCCGGAGGGGGTGGCCAGCCCCAGCATTTT. Translating it yields CASSLAGGGGQPQHF.

The chain recombines TRBV7-2 with TRBJ2-7, with a tentative D call TRBD2 (5 bases). V lost 2 bases, J lost 5 bases, and 19 bases lay in between. Germline V CDR1 and CDR2: SGHTA, FQGNSA. The CDR3 extends over 16 amino acids. The CDR3: CASSLLGPPSEDEQYF. The CDR3 DNA sequence: TGTGCCAGCAGCTTACTTGGACCCCCTTCGGAGGACGAGCAGTACTTC.

The V and J genes are TRBV2 and TRBJ2-7; 7 bases line up with TRBD2. V shed 6 bases, J shed 0 bases, and the junction held 5 bases outside the gene matches. This CDR3 is 14 amino acids long. Germline V gene lookup returns CDR1 SNHLY and CDR2 FYNNEI. CDR3 DNA: TGTGCCAGCAGGACACGGGGGGACTCCTACGAGCAGTACTTC. Protein: CASRTRGDSYEQYF.

The gene calls are TRBV9 and TRBJ2-1; maybe TRBD1 (6 bases). Between the trimmed V and J ends, which lost 0 bases and 2 bases, there was a span of 9 bases. The V gene's germline CDR1 is SGDLS and CDR2 YYNGEE. This CDR3 has 15 residues. CDR3 region: CASSVGDRTYNEQFF. CDR3 bases: TGTGCCAGCAGCGTAGGAGACAGGACCTACAATGAGCAGTTCTTC.

The chain uses TRBV29-1 and TRBJ1-2; D is unclear. Germline V gene sequence: CDR1 SQVTM, CDR2 ANQGSEA. V was pared by 1 base and J by 3 bases, with 18 bases between. The CDR3 totals 16 residues. CDR3 DNA sequence: TGCAGCGTTGAAGGTCCCGGGTCAAGAGTGGACTATGGCTACACCTTC. Its translation: CSVEGPGSRVDYGYTF.

The CDR3 coding sequence is TGTGCCAGCACCGGGGGGACTGAAGCTTTCTTT. It specifies CASTGGTEAFF. J is TRBJ1-1 and V is TRBV6-5; tentatively, D is TRBD1 (5 bases). The length of the CDR3 is 11 residues. The V end was cut by 7 bases, the J end by 5 bases, with 8 bases between. Germline CDR1 reads MNHEY; CDR2 reads SVGAGI.

The rearrangement links TRBV29-1 to TRBJ2-5; D possibly uses TRBD1 or TRBD2 (6 bases each). The CDR3 is 13 residues long. CDR1 is SQVTM and CDR2 is ANQGSEA in the germline V gene. V was cut by 4 bases and J by 5 bases, with 14 bases left in between. Written as DNA, the CDR3 is TGCAGCGTTGGATGGGGGGCAGGGGAGACCCAGTACTTC. Its translation is CSVGWGAGETQYF. The whole variable domain, filled in from reference TRBV29-1 and TRBJ2-5, reads SAVISQKPSRDICQRGTSLTIQCQVDSQVTMMFWYRQQPGQSLTLIATANQGSEATYESGFVIDKFPISRPNLTFSTLTVSNMSPEDSSIYLCSVGWGAGETQYFGPGTRLLVL.